The TCR beta chain under discussion was sequenced for a study of T cell responses to AZD1222 COVID-19 vaccine. The assay was immunoSEQ multiplex PCR, and TCRdb's table has in-frame clones only and misses some. The sample holds tens of thousands of clones, 90% to 95% seen once. Concerning this clone: Its cognate antigen is unknown.

Germline values: CDR1 DFQATT, CDR2 SNEGSKA (reference sequence). This CDR3 spans 12 amino acids. Trimming took 3 bases from V and 1 from J, leaving 6 bases between them. Study results and limitations: The study sampled repertoires only after the peak T cell response.

This sample comprised peripheral blood, obtained 28 days after the second AZD1222 dose. The chain carries TRBV20-1 and TRBJ2-5; no reliable D call. This clonotype was obtained from an adult who received the AZD1222 COVID-19 vaccine. Here the CDR3 reads CSASWRQETQYF. The CDR3 region has the DNA TGCAGTGCTAGTTGGCGCCAAGAGACCCAGTACTTC.